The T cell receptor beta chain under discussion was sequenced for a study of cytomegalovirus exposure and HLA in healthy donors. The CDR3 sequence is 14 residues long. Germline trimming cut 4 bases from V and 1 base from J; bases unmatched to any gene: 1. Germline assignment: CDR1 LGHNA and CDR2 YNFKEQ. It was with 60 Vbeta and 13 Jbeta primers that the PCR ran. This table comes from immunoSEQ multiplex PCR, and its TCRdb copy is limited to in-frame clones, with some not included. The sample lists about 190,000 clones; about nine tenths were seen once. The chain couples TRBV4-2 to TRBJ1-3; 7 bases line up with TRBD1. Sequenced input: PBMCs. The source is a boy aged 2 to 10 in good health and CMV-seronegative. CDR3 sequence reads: CASSPQGSGNTIYF. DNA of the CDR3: TGTGCCAGCAGCCCACAGGGGTCTGGAAACACCATATATTTT.